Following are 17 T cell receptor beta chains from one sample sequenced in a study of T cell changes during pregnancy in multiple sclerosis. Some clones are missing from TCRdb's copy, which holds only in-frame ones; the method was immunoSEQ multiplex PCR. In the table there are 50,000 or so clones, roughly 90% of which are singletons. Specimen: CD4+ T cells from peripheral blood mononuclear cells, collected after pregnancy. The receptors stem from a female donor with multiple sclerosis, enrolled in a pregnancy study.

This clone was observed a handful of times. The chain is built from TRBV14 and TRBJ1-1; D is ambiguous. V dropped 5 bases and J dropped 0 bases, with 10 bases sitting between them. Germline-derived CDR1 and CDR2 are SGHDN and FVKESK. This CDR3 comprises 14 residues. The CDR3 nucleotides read TGTGCCAGCAGCTACGCGGGAATGAACACTGAAGCTTTCTTT. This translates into CASSYAGMNTEAFF.

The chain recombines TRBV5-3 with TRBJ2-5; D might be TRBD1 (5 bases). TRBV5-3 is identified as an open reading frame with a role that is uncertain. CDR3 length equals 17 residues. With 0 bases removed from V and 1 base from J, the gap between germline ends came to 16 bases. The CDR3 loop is CARSLGQGGHFQETQYF. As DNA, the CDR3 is TGTGCCAGAAGCTTGGGGCAAGGCGGACACTTCCAAGAGACCCAGTACTTC.

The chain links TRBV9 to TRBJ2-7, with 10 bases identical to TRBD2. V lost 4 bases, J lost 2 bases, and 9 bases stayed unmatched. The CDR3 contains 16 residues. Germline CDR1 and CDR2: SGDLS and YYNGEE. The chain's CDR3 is CASSPRGTSDPYEQYF. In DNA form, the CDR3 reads TGTGCCAGCAGCCCTAGGGGGACTAGCGACCCCTACGAGCAGTACTTC.

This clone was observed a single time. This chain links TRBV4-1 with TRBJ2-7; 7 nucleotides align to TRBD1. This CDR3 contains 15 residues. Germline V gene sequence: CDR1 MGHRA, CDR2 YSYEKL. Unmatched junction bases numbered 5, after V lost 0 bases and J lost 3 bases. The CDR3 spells CASSQDTGVRYEQYF. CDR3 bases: TGCGCCAGCAGCCAAGATACAGGGGTACGCTACGAGCAGTACTTC.

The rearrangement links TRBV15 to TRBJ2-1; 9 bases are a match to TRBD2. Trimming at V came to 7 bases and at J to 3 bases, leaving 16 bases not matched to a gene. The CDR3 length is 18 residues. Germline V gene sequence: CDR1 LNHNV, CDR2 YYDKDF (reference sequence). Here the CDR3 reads CATNRPAGGQPIYNEQFF. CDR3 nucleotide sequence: TGTGCCACCAACCGCCCAGCGGGAGGACAACCAATCTACAATGAGCAGTTCTTC.

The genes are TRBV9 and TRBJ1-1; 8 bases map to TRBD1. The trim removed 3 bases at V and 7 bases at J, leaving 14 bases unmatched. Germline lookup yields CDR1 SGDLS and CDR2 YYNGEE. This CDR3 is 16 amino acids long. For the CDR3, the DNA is TGTGCCAGCAGCGCCAGGGGGCTGGGAATTGTTGGTGAAGCTTTCTTT. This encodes CASSARGLGIVGEAFF.

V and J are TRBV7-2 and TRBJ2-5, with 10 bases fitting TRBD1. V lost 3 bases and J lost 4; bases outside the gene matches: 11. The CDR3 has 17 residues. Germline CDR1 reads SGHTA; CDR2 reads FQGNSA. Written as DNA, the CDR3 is TGTGCCAGCAGCTTCACTGGACAGGGGGTAAAATTAGAGACCCAGTACTTC. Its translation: CASSFTGQGVKLETQYF.

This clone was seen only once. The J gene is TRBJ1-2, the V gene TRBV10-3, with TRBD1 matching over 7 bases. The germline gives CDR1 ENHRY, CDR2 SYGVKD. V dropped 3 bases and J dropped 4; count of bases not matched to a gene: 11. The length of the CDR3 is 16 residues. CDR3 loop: CAISDRDRALFYGYTF. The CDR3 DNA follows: TGTGCCATCAGTGATAGAGACAGGGCCCTTTTCTATGGCTACACCTTC.

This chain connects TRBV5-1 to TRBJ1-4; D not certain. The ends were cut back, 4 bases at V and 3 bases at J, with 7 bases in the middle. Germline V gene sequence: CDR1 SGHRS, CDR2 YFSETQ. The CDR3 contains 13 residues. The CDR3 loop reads CASSPLSNEKLFF. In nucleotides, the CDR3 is TGCGCCAGCAGCCCGTTGTCTAATGAAAAACTGTTTTTT.

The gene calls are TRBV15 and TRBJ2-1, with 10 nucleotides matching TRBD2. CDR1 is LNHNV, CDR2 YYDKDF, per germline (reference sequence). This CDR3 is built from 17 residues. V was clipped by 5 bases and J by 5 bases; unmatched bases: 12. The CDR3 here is CATSSRGLAGAHNEQFF. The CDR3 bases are TGTGCCACCAGCTCAAGGGGGCTAGCGGGAGCCCACAATGAGCAGTTCTTC.

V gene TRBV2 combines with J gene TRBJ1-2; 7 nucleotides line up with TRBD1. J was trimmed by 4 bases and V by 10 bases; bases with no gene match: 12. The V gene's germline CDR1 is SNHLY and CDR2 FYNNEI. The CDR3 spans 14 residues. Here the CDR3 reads CATLNRGFGYGYTF. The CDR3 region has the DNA TGTGCCACATTGAACAGGGGTTTCGGCTATGGCTACACCTTC.

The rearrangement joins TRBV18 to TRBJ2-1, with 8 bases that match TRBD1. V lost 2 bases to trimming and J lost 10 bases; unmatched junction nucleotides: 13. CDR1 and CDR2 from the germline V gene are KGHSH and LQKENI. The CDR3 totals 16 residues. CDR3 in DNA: TGTGCCAGCTCACCAAAGACTGGGACAGGATCTTACGAGCAGTTCTTC. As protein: CASSPKTGTGSYEQFF.

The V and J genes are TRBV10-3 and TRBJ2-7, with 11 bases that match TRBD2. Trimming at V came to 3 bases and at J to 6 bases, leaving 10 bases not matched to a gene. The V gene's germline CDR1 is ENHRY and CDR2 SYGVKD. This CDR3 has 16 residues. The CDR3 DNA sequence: TGTGCCATCAGTGAACTAGCGGGAGTGACCTTCGCCGAGCAGTACTTC. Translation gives CAISELAGVTFAEQYF.

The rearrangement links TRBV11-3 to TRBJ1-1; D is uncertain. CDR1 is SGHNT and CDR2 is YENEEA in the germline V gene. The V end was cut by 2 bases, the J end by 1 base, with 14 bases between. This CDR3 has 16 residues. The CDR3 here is CASSLYGGPENTEAFF. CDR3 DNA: TGTGCCAGCAGCTTATACGGCGGTCCCGAGAACACTGAAGCTTTCTTT.

CDR3 in amino acids: CASSRDSKNIQYF. CDR3 nucleotides: TGTGCCAGCAGTCGAGACAGTAAAAACATTCAGTACTTC. The V call is TRBV28, the J call TRBJ2-4; the D gene is possibly TRBD1 (5 bases). With 5 bases removed from V and 4 bases from J, the gap between germline ends came to 9 bases. This CDR3 comprises 13 residues. Germline values: CDR1 MDHEN, CDR2 SYDVKM.

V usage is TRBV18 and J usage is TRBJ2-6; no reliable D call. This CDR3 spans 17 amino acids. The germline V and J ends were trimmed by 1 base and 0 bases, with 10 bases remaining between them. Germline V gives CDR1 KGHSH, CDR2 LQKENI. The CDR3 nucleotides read TGTGCCAGCTCACCACGAGCTCAAGACTCTGGGGCCAACGTCCTGACTTTC. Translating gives CASSPRAQDSGANVLTF.

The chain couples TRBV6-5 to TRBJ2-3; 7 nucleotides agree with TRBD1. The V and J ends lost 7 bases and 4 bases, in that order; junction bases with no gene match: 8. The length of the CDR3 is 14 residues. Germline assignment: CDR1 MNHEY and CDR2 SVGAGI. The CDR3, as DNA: TGTGCCAGCAAAAGGGGGACAGTGTCAGATACGCAGTATTTT. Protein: CASKRGTVSDTQYF.